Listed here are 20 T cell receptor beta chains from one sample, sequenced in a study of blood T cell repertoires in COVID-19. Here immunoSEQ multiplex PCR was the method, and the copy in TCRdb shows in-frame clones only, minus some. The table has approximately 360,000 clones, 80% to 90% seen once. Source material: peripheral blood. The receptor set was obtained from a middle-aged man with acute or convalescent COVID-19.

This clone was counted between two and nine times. CDR3 residues: CASSDGRAADTQYF. The CDR3, as DNA: TGTGCCAGCAGCGACGGGAGGGCCGCAGATACGCAGTATTTT. The V call is TRBV7-9, the J call TRBJ2-3, with 8 bases matching TRBD2. The CDR3 contains 14 residues. CDR1 and CDR2 from the germline V gene are SEHNR and FQNEAQ (reference sequence). V shed 5 bases, J shed 4 bases, and the junction held 5 bases outside the gene matches.

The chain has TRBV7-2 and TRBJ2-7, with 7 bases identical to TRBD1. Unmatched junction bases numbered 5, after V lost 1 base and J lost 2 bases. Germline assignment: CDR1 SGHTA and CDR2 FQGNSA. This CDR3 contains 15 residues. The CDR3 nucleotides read TGTGCCAGCAGCTTAGGGAGACAGGGCCCCTACGAGCAGTACTTC. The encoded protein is CASSLGRQGPYEQYF.

The CDR3 DNA reads TGTGCCAGCTCGTCAGGGGCCACTGAAGCTTTCTTT. Protein sequence: CASSSGATEAFF. The chain employs TRBV18 and TRBJ1-1; D possibly corresponds to TRBD1 (6 bases). Looked up from germline, CDR1 is KGHSH and CDR2 is LQKENI. With 6 bases removed from V and 4 bases from J, the gap between germline ends came to 9 bases. This CDR3 comprises 12 residues.

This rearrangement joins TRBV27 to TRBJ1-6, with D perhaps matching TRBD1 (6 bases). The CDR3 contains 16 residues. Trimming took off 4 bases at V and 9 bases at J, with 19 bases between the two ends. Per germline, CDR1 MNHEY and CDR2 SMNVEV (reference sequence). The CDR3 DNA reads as TGTGCCAGCAGTTCTCCCGGGACACCAAACCCTTCACCCCTCCACTTT. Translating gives CASSSPGTPNPSPLHF.

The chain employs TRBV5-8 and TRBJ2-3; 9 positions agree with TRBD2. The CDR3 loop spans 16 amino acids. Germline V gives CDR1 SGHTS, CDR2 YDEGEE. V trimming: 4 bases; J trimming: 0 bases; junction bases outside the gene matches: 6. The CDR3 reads CASSPASGTSTDTQYF. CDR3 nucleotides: TGTGCCAGCAGCCCAGCTAGCGGGACCAGCACAGATACGCAGTATTTT.

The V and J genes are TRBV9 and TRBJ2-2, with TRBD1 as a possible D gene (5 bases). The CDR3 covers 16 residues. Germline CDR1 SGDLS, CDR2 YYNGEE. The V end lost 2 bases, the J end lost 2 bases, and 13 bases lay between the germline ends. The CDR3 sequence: CASSVNPTVNTGELFF. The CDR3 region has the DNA TGTGCCAGCAGCGTGAACCCGACAGTTAACACCGGGGAGCTGTTTTTT.

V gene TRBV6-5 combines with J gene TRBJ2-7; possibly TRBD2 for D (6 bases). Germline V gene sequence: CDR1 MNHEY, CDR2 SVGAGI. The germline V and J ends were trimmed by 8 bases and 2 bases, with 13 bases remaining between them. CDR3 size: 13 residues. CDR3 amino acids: CASGSGRPYEQYF. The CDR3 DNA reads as TGTGCCAGCGGGAGCGGGCGACCCTACGAGCAGTACTTC.

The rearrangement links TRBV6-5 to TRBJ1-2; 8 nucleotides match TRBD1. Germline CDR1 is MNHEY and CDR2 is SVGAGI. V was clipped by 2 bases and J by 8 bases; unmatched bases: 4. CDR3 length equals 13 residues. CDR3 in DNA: TGTGCCAGCAGTTACAGGGACAGGATCGGCTACACCTTC. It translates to CASSYRDRIGYTF.

The chain's CDR3 is CASSLGEQGRGTEAFF. CDR3 DNA sequence: TGTGCCAGCAGCTTAGGGGAACAGGGGCGGGGCACTGAAGCTTTCTTT. The J gene is TRBJ1-1, the V gene TRBV7-8, with TRBD1 matching over 7 bases. Trimming at V came to 1 base and at J to 4 bases, leaving 9 bases not matched to a gene. Germline CDR1 reads SGHVS; CDR2 reads FQNEAQ. This CDR3 has 16 amino acids.

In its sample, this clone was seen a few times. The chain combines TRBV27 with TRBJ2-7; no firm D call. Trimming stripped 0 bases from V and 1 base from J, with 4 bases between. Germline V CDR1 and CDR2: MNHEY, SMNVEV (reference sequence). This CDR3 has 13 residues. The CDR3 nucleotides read TGTGCCAGCAGTTTATCCCAGTCCTACGAGCAGTACTTC. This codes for CASSLSQSYEQYF.

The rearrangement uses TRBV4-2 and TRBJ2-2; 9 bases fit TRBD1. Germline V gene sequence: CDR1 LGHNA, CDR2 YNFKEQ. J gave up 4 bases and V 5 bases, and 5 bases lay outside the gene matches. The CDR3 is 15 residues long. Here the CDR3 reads CASSSGTGSTGELFF. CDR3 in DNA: TGTGCCAGCAGCTCCGGGACAGGGTCCACCGGGGAGCTGTTTTTT.

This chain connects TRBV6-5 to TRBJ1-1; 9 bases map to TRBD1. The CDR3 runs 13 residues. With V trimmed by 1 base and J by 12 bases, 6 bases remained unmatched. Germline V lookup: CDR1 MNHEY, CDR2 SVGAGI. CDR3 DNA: TGTGCCAGCAGTTACTTCCGGGACAGGGATCCTTTCTTT. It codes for CASSYFRDRDPFF.

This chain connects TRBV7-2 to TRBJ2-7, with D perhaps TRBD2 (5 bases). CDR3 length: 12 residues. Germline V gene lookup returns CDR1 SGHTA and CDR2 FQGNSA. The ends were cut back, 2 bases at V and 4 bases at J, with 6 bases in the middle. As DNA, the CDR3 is TGTGCCAGCAGCTTATGGGAGTACGAGCAGTACTTC. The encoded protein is CASSLWEYEQYF.

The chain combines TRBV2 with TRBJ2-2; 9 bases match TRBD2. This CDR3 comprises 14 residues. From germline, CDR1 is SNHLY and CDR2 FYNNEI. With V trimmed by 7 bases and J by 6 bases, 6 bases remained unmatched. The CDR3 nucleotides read TGTGCCAGCAACCCTAGCGGGGCTTCCGGGGAGCTGTTTTTT. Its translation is CASNPSGASGELFF.

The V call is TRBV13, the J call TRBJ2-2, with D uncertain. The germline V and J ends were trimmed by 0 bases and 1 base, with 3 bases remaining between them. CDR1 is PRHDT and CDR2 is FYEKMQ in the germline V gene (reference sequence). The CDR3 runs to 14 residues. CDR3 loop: CASSLGKNTGELFF. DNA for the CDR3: TGTGCCAGCAGCTTAGGCAAGAACACCGGGGAGCTGTTTTTT. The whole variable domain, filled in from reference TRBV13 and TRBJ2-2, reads AAGVIQSPRHLIKEKRETATLKCYPIPRHDTVYWYQQGPGQDPQFLISFYEKMQSDKGSIPDRFSAQQFSDYHSELNMSSLELGDSALYFCASSLGKNTGELFFGEGSRLTVL.

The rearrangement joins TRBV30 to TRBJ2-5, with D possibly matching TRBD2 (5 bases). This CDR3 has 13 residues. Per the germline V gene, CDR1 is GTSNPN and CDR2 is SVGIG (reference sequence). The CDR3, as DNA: TGTGTCCTGGACTTAGTTATCCAAGAGACCCAGTACTTC. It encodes CVLDLVIQETQYF.

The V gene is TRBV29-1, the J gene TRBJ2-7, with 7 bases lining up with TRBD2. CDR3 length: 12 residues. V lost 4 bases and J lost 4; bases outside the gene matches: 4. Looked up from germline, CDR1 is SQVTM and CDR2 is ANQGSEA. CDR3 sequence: CSVVGLRYEQYF. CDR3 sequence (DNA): TGCAGCGTTGTGGGACTACGGTACGAGCAGTACTTC.

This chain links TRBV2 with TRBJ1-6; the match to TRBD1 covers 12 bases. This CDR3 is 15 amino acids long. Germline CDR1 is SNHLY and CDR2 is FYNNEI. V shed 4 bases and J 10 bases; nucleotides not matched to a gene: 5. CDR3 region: CASSGGQGAKSPLHF. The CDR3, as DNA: TGTGCCAGCAGTGGGGGACAGGGGGCTAAATCACCCCTCCACTTT.

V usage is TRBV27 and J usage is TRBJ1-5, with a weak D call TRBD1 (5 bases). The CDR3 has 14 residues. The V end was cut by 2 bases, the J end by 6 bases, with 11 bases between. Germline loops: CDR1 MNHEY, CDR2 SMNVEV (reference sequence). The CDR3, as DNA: TGTGCCAGCAGTTTAGGGCAGGGTAGTCAGCCCCAGCATTTT. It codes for CASSLGQGSQPQHF.

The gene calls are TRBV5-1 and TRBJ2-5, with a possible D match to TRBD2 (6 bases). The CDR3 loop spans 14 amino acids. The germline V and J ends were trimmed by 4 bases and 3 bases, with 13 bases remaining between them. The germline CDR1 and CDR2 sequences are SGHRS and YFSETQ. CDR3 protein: CASSAPGAEETQYF. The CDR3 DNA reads TGCGCCAGCAGCGCACCGGGAGCCGAAGAGACCCAGTACTTC.